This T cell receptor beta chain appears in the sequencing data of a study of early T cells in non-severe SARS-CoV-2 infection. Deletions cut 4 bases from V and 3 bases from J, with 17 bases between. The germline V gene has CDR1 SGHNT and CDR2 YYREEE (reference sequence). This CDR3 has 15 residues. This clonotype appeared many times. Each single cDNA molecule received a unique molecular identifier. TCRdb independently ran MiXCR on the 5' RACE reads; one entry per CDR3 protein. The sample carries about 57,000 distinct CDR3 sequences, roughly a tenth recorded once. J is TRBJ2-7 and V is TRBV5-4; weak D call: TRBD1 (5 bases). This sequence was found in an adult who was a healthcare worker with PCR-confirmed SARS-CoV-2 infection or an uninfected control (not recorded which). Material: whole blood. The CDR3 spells CASSDGQRNIYEQYF. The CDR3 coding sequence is TGTGCCAGCAGCGACGGACAACGGAACATCTACGAGCAGTACTTC.